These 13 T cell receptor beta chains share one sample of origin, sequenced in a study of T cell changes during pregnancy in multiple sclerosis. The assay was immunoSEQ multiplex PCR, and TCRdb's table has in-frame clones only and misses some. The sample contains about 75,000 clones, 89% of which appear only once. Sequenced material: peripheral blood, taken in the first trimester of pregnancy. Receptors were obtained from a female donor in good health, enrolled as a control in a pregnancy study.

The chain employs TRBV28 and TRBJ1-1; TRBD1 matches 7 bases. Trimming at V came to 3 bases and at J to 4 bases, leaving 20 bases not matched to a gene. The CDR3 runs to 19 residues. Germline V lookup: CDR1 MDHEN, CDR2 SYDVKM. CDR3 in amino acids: CASSFPPGLDRVYTTEAFF. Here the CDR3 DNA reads TGTGCCAGCAGTTTCCCCCCGGGCCTAGACAGGGTGTATACCACTGAAGCTTTCTTT.

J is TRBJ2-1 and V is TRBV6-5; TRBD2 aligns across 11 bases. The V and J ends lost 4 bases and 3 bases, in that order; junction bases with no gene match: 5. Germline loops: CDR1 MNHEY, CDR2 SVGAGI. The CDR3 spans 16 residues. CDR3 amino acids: CASSSRLAGIYNEQFF. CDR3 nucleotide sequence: TGTGCCAGCAGTTCTCGACTAGCGGGGATCTACAATGAGCAGTTCTTC.

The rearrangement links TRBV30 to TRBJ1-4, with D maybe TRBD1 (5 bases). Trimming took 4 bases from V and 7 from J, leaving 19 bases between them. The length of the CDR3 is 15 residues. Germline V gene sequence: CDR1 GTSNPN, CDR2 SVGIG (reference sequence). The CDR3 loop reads CAWNHRGGVREKLFF. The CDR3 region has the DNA TGTGCCTGGAACCACCGGGGGGGAGTTCGTGAAAAACTGTTTTTT.

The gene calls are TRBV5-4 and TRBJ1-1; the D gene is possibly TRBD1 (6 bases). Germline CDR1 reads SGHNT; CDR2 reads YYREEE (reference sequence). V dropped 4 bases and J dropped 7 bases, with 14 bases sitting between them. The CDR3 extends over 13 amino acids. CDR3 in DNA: TGTGCCAGCAGCAGCGGACAGTTAGGTGAAGCTTTCTTT. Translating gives CASSSGQLGEAFF.

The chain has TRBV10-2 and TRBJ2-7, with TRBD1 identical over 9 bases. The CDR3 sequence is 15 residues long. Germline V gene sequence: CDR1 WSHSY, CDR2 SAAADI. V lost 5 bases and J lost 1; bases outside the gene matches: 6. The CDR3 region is CASSLRQGVSYEQYF. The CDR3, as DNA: TGCGCCAGCAGTTTAAGACAGGGGGTTTCCTACGAGCAGTACTTC.

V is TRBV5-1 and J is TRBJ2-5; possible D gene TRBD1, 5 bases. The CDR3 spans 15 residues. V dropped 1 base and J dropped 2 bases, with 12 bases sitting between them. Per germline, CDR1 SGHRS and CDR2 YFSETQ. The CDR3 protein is CASSLSWGGQETQYF. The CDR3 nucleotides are TGCGCCAGCAGCTTGAGCTGGGGCGGACAAGAGACCCAGTACTTC.

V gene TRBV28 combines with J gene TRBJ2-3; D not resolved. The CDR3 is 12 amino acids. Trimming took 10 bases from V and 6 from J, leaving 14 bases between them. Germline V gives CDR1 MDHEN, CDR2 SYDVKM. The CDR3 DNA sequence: TGTGCCACCCGTTGGCAGGCGGATACGCAGTATTTT. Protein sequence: CATRWQADTQYF.

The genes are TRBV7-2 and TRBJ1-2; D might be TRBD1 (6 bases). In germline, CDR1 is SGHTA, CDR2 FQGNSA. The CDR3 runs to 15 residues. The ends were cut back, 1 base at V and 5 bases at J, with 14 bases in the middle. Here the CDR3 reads CASSLEGGRVYGYTF. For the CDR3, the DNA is TGTGCCAGCAGCTTAGAGGGGGGGCGAGTTTATGGCTACACCTTC.

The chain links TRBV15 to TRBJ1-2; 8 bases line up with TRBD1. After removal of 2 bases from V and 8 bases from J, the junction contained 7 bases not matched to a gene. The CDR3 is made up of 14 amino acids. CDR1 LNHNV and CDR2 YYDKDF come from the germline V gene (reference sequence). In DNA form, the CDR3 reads TGTGCCACCAGCAGATTACAGGGGGTCGAAGGCTACACCTTC. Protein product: CATSRLQGVEGYTF.

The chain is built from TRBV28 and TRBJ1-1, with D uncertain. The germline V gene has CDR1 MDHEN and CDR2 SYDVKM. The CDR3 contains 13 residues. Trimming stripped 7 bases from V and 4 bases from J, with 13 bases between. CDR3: CASTPWSVTEAFF. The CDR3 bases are TGTGCCAGCACCCCATGGAGCGTCACTGAAGCTTTCTTT.

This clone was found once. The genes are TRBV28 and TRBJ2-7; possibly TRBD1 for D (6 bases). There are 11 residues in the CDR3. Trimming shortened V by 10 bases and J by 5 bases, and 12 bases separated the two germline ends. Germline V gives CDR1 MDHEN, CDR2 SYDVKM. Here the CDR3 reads CATIYRDEQYF. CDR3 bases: TGTGCCACCATTTACAGGGACGAGCAGTACTTC.

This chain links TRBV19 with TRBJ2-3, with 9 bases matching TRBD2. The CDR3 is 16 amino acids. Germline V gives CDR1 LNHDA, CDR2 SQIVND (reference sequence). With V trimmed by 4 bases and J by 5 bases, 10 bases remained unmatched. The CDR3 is CASSTLSGRGGDTQYF. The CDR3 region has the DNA TGTGCCAGTAGTACCCTTAGCGGGAGAGGAGGAGATACGCAGTATTTT.

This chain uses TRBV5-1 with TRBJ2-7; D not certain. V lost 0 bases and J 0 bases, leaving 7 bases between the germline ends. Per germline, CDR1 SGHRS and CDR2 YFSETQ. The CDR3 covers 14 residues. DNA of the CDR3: TGCGCCAGCAGCTTGGTAGATCTCTCCTACGAGCAGTACTTC. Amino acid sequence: CASSLVDLSYEQYF.